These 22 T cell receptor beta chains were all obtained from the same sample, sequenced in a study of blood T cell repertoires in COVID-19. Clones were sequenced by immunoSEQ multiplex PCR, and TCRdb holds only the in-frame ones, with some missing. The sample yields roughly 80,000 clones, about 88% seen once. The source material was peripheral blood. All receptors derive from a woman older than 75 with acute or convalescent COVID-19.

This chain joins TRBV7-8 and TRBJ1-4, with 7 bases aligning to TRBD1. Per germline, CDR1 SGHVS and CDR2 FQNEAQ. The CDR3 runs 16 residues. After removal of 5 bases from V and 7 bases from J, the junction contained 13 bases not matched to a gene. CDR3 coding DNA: TGTGCCAGCAGCCGGAGACAGGGCCAACAGGGTGAAAAACTGTTTTTT. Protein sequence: CASSRRQGQQGEKLFF. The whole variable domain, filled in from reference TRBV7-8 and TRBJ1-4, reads GAGVSQSPRYKVAKRGQDVALRCDPISGHVSLFWYQQALGQGPEFLTYFQNEAQLDKSGLPSDRFFAERPEGSVSTLKIQRTQQEDSAVYLCASSRRQGQQGEKLFFGSGTQLSVL.

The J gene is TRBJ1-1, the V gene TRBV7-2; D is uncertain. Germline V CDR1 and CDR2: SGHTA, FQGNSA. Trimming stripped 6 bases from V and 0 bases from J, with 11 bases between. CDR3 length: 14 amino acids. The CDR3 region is CASRGDPVNTEAFF. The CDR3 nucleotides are TGTGCCAGCAGAGGAGATCCGGTGAACACTGAAGCTTTCTTT. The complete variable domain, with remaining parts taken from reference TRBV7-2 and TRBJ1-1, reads GAGVSQSPSNKVTEKGKDVELRCDPISGHTALYWYRQSLGQGLEFLIYFQGNSAPDKSGLPSDRFSAERTGGSVSTLTIQRTQQEDSAVYLCASRGDPVNTEAFFGQGTRLTVV.

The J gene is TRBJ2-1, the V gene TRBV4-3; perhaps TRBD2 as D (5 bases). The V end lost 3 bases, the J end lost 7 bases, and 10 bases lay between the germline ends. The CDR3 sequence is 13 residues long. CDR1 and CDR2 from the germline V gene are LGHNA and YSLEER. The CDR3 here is CASSQHGLNEQFF. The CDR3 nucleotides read TGCGCCAGCAGCCAGCACGGACTGAATGAGCAGTTCTTC.

The DNA for the CDR3 is TGTGCCACCAGTCCCGGCAGGGCTGTATCGGAGACCCAGTACTTC. Protein: CATSPGRAVSETQYF. The chain links TRBV24-1 to TRBJ2-5; TRBD1 might be the D (5 bases). CDR1 is KGHDR, CDR2 SFDVKD, per germline. V shed 6 bases and J shed 5 bases, with 18 bases lying between them. There are 15 residues in the CDR3.

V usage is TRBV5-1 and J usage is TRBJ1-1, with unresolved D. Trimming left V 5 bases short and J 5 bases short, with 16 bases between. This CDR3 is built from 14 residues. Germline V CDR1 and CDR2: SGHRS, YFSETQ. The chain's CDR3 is CASSPTKSGTEAFF. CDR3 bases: TGCGCCAGCAGTCCTACCAAATCGGGGACTGAAGCTTTCTTT.

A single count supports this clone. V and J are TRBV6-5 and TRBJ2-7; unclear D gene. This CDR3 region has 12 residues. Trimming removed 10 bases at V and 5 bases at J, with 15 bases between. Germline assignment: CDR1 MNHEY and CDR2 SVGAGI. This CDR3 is CATKENFHEQYF. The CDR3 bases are TGTGCCACCAAGGAGAATTTCCACGAGCAGTACTTC.

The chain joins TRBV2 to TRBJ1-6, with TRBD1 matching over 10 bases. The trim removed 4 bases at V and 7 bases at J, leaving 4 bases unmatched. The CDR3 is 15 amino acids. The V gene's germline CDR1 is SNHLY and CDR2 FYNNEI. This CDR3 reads CASSGQGAPNSPLHF. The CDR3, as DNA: TGTGCCAGCAGTGGACAGGGGGCGCCGAATTCACCCCTCCACTTT. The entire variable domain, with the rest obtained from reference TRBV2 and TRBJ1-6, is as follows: EPEVTQTPSHQVTQMGQEVILRCVPISNHLYFYWYRQILGQKVEFLVSFYNNEISEKSEIFDDQFSVERPDGSNFTLKIRSTKLEDSAMYFCASSGQGAPNSPLHFGNGTRLTVT.

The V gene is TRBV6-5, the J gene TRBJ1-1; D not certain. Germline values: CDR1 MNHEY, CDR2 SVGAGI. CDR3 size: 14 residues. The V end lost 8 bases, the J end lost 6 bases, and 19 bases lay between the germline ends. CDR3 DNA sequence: TGTGCCAGCCGTATTTGGGAGCTAAAATCTGAAGCTTTCTTT. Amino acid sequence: CASRIWELKSEAFF.

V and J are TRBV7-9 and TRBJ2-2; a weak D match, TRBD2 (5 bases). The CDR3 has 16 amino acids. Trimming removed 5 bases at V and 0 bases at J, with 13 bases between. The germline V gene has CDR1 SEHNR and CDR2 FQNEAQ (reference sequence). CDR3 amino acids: CASSPYGEPNTGELFF. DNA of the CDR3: TGTGCCAGCAGCCCCTACGGGGAGCCGAACACCGGGGAGCTGTTTTTT.

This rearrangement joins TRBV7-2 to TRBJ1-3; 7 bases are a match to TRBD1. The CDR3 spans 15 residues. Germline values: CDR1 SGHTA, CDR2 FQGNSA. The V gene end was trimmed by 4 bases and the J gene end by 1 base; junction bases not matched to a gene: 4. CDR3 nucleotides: TGTGCCAGCAGCTCCACAGGGGTGTCTGGAAACACCATATATTTT. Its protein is CASSSTGVSGNTIYF.

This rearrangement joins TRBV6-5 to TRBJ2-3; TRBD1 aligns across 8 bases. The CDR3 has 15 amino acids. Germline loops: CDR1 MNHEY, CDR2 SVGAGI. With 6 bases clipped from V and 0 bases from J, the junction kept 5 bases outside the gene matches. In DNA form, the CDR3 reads TGTGCCAGCAGCCCCGGGACAGGCAGCACAGATACGCAGTATTTT. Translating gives CASSPGTGSTDTQYF.

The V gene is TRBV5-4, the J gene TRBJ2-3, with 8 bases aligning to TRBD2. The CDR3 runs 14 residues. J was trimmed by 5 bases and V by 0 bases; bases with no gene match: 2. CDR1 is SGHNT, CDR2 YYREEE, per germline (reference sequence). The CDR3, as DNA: TGTGCCAGCAGCTTGGAGCTAGCGGGAGATACGCAGTATTTT. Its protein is CASSLELAGDTQYF.

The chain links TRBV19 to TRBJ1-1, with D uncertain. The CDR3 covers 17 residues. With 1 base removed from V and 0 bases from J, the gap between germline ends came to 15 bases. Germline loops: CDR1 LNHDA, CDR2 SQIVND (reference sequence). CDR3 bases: TGTGCCAGTAGTATAGGTCCGGGTGGGTCCATGAACACTGAAGCTTTCTTT. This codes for CASSIGPGGSMNTEAFF.

The DNA for the CDR3 is TGTGCCAGCAGTATCGGACTAGGTCCAGATACGCAGTATTTT. Residues: CASSIGLGPDTQYF. The chain employs TRBV27 and TRBJ2-3; TRBD2 matches at 7 bases. The CDR3 totals 14 residues. V trimming: 5 bases; J trimming: 4 bases; junction bases outside the gene matches: 6. The germline V gene has CDR1 MNHEY and CDR2 SMNVEV (reference sequence).

Here the CDR3 reads CASRGQGAKNRNQPQHF. CDR3 in DNA: TGTGCCAGTAGGGGACAGGGGGCAAAAAACCGAAATCAGCCCCAGCATTTT. V usage is TRBV19 and J usage is TRBJ1-5; 12 positions match TRBD1. The CDR3 totals 17 residues. The V and J ends lost 6 bases and 4 bases, in that order; junction bases with no gene match: 10. Germline V gene data show CDR1 as LNHDA and CDR2 as SQIVND (reference sequence). The variable domain in full, completed from reference TRBV19 and TRBJ1-5, reads DGGITQSPKYLFRKEGQNVTLSCEQNLNHDAMYWYRQDPGQGLRLIYYSQIVNDFQKGDIAEGYSVSREKKESFPLTVTSAQKNPTAFYLCASRGQGAKNRNQPQHFGDGTRLSIL.

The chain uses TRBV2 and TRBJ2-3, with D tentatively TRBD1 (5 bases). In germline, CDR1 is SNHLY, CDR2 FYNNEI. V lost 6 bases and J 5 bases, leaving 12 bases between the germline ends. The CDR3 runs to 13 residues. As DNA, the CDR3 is TGTGCCAGCAGCTGGACCCAGGGAGATACGCAGTATTTT. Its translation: CASSWTQGDTQYF.

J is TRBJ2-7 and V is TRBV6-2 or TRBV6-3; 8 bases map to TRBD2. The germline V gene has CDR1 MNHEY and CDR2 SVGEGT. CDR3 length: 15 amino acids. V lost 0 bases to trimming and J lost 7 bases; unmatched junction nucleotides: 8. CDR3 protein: CASSYSELAGLEQYF. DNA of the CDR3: TGTGCCAGCAGTTACTCGGAGCTAGCGGGTCTAGAGCAGTACTTC.

DNA for the CDR3: TGTGCCAGCAGTAAACCGGGGGGGGGCACAGATACGCAGTATTTT. The encoded protein is CASSKPGGGTDTQYF. This rearrangement joins TRBV28 to TRBJ2-3; 8 nucleotides match TRBD2. The CDR3 runs 15 residues. Trimming took 5 bases from V and 1 from J; bases not matched to a gene: 5. The germline gives CDR1 MDHEN, CDR2 SYDVKM.

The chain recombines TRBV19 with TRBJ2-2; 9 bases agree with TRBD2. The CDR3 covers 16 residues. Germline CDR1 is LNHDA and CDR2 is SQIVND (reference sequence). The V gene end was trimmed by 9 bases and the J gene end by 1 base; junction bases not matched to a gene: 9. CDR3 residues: CASNYRLAENTGELFF. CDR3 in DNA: TGTGCCAGCAATTACCGACTAGCGGAGAACACCGGGGAGCTGTTTTTT.

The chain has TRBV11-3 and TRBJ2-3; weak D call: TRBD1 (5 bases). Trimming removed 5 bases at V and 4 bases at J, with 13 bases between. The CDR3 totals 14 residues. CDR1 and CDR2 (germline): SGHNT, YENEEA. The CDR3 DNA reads TGTGCCAGCAGCCCCGGCAGGGCGGCAGATACGCAGTATTTT. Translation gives CASSPGRAADTQYF.

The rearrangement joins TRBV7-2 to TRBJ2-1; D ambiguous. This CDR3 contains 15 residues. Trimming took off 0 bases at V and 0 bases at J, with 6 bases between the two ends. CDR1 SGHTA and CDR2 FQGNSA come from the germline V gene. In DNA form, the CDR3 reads TGTGCCAGCAGCTTAGCCCCCAGCTCCTACAATGAGCAGTTCTTC. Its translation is CASSLAPSSYNEQFF.

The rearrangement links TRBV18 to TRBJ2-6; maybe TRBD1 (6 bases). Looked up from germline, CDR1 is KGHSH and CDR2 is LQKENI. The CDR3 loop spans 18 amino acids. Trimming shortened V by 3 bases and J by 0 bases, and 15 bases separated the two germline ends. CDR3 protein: CASSPLRDTDSGANVLTF. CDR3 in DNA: TGTGCCAGCTCACCTCTCCGGGACACCGACTCTGGGGCCAACGTCCTGACTTTC.